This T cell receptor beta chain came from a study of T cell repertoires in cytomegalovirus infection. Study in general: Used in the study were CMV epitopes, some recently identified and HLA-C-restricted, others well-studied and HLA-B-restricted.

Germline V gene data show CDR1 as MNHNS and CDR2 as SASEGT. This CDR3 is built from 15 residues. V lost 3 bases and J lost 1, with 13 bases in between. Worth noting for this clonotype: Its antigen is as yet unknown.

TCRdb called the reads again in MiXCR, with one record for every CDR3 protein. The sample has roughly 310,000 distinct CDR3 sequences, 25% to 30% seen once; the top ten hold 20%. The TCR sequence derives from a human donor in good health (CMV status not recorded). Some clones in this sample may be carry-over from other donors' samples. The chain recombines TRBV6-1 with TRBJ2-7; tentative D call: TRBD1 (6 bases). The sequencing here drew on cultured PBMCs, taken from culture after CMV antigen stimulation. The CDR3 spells CASSDRGFDSYEQYF. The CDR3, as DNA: TGTGCCAGCAGTGACAGGGGATTTGATTCCTACGAGCAGTACTTC.